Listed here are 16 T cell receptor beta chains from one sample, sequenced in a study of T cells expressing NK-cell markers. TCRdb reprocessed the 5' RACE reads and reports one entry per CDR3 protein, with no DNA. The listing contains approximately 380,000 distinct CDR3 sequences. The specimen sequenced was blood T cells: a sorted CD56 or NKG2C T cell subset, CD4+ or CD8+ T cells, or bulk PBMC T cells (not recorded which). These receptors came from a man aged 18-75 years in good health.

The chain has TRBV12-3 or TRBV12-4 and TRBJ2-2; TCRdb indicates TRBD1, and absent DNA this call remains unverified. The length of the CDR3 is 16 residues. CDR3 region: CASTPPGTLNTGELFF.

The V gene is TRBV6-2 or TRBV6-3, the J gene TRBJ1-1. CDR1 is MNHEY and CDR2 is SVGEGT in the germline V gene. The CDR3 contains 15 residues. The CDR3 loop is CASSYLMVGRAEAFF.

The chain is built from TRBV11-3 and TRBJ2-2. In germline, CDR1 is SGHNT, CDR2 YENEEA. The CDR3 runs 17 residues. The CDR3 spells CASSSTWHPENTGELFF.

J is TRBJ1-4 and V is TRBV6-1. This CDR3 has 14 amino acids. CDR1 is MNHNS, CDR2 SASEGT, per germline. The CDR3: CASRDGGTNEKLFF.

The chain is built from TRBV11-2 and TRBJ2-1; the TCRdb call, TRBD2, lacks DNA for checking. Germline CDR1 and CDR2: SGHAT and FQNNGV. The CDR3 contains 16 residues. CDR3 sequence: CASSLGSGGPQSEQFF.

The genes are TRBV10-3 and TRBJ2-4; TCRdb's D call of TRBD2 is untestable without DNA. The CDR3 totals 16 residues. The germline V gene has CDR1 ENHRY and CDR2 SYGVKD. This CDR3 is CAISAGTSGSKNIQYF.

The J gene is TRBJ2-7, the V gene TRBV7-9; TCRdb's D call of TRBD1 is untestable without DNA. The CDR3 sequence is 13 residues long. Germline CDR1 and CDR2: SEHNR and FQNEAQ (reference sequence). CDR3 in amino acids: CASSLDRASEQYF.

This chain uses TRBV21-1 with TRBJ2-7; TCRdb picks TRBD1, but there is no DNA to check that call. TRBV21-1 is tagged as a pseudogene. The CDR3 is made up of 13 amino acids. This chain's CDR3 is CASGDRLAYEQYF.

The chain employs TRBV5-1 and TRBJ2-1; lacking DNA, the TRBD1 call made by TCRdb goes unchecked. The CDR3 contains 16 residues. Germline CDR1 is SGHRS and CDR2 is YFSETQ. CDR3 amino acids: CASSLLVGGSNNEQFF.

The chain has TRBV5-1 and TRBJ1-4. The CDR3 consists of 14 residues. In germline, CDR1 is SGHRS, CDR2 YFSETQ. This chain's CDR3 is CASSSDSTNEKLFF.

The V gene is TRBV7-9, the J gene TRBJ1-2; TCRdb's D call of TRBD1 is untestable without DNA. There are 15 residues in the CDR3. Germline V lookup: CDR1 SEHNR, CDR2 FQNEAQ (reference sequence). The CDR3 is CASSNRDRTNYGYTF.

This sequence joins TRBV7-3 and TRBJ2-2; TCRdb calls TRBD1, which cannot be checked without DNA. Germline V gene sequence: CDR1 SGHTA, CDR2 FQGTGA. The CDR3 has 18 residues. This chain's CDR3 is CASSLMGSGPANTGELFF.

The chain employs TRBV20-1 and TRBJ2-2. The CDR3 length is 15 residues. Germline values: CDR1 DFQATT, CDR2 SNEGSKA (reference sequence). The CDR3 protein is CSARKGNTKTGELFF.

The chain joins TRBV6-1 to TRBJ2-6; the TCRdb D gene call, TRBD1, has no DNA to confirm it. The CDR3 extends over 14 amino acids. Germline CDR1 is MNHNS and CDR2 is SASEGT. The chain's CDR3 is CASGTRSGANVLTF.

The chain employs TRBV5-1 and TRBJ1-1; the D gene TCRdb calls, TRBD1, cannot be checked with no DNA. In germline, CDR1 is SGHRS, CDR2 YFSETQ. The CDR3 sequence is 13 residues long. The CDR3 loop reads CASSFLGQGEAFF.

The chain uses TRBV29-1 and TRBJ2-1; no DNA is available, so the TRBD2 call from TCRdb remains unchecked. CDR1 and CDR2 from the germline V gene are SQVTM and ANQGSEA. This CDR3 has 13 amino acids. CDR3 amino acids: CSVEPVRPSPQFF.